This TCR beta chain was sequenced in a study of blood T cell repertoires in COVID-19. Study context: Samples came from the United States, Italy and Spain, spanning acute and convalescent COVID-19. The analysed material was cDNA or gDNA that came from T cells, B-cell-depleted T cells, or PBMCs.

Profiled with immunoSEQ multiplex PCR; TCRdb holds only in-frame clones, not every one. The data show 150,000 to 200,000 clones, with approximately 81% seen just once and more than 12% held by the top ten. The CDR3 contains 15 residues. The V gene lost 6 bases and the J gene lost 2 bases, with 15 bases spanning the gap. Per germline, CDR1 SGHTA and CDR2 FQGTGA. The sequencing sample was made of peripheral blood. This clonotype was obtained from a woman between 70 and 85 years old with COVID-19, enrolled during active disease. The chain couples TRBV7-3 to TRBJ2-3; a possible D gene is TRBD2 (8 bases). CDR3 in amino acids: CASRLAGQPTDTQYF. The CDR3 region has the DNA TGTGCCAGCAGATTAGCGGGACAGCCCACAGATACGCAGTATTTT.